The clone carrying this T cell receptor beta chain was picked up a small number of times. What it binds is unknown. The data derive from a study of beta chain features in type 1 diabetes. Study conclusions and caveats: The similarity of naive, central memory and Treg TCRB repertoires appeared greater among patients than among healthy donors. At VDJ recombination sites, type 1 diabetes patients had fewer insertions and more deleted nucleotides. Among patients with Type 1 diabetes, TCRB CDR3s were moderately but significantly shorter in every one of the four CD4+ subsets.

Deletions cut 0 bases from V and 7 bases from J, with 13 bases between. Germline V gene sequence: CDR1 SNHLY, CDR2 FYNNEI. The CDR3 totals 15 residues. Over 95% purity was reached by all sorted populations. Of the isolated RNA, all was reverse transcribed, and so the sequenced material was expressed TCRB transcripts. The method was immunoSEQ multiplex PCR; TCRdb's version includes in-frame clones alone and lacks a portion of them. The table has 680,000 or so clones, 15% to 18% seen once. The V gene is TRBV2, the J gene TRBJ2-1, with TRBD1 as a possible D gene (6 bases). The material sequenced was naive CD4+ T cells from blood. This TCR was recovered from a man younger than 35 in good health. CDR3 sequence reads: CASSEASRGKNEQFF. The CDR3 DNA is TGTGCCAGCAGTGAAGCGAGCAGGGGAAAGAATGAGCAGTTCTTC.